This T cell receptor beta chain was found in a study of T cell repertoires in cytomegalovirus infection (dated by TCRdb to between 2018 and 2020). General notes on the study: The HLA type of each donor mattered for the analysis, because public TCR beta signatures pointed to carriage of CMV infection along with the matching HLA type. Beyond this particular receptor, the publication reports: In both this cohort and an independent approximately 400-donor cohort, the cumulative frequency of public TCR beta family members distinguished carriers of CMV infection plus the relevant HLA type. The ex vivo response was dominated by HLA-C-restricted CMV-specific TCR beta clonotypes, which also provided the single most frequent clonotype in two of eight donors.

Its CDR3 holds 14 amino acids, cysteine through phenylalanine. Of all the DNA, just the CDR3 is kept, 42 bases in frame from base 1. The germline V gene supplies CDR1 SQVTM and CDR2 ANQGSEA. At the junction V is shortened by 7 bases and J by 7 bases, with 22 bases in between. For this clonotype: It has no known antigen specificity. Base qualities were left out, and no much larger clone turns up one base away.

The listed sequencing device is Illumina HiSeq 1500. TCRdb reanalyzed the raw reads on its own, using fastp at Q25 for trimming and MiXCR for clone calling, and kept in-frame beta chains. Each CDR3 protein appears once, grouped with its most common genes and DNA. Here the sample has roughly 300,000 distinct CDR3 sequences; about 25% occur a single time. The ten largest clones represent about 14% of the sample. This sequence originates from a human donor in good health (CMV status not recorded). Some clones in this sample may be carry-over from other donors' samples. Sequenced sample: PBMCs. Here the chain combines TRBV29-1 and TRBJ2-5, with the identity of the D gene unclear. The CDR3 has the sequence CSASVAGSLGTQYF. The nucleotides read TGCAGCGCCTCCGTGGCCGGTAGCCTGGGGACCCAGTACTTC.